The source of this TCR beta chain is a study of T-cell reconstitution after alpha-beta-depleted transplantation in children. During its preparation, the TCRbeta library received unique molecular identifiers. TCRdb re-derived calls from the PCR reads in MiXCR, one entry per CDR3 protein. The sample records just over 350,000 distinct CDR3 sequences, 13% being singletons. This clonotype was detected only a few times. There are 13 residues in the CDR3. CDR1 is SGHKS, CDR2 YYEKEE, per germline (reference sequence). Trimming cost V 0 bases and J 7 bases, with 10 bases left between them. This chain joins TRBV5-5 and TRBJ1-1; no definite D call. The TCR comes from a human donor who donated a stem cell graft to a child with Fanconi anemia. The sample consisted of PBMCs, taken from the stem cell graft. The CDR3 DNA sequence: TGTGCCAGCAGCTTGGGAGGGTTGGGTGAAGCTTTCTTT. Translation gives CASSLGGLGEAFF.